This is a list of T cell receptor beta chains from one sample in a study of T cells in Graves' hyperthyroidism and ophthalmopathy. TCRdb recomputed calls from the multiplex PCR reads with MiXCR, one row per CDR3 protein. Here the sample spans around 350,000 distinct CDR3 sequences, over 15% being singletons. Sequenced input: blood. The origin of the receptors is a woman aged 18-29 years with Graves' hyperthyroidism. CDR3s include the opening cysteine and the closing phenylalanine or tryptophan. A D gene is named only where the DNA matches it firmly. A row's size may be missing; if present it is once, few, many or a size class.

d_call	v_call	j_call	clone_size	cdr3_aa	cdr3_nt
NA	TRBV12-3/TRBV12-4	TRBJ2-5	many	CASSHSGLGTGETQYF	TGTGCCAGCAGCCACTCGGGACTAGGGACAGGAGAGACCCAGTACTTC
NA	TRBV7-2	TRBJ1-3	NA	CASSPPGTIYF	TGTGCCAGCAGCCCCCCAGGCACCATATATTTT
NA	TRBV6-1	TRBJ1-2	many	CASTMRTLTNYGYTF	TGTGCCAGCACCATGCGGACCTTGACTAACTATGGCTACACCTTC
NA	TRBV6-1	TRBJ1-1	NA	CASSEVWGNTEAFF	TGTGCCAGCAGTGAAGTTTGGGGGAACACTGAAGCTTTCTTT
NA	TRBV30	TRBJ1-5	many	CAWSLSENQPQHF	TGTGCCTGGAGTCTGAGCGAGAATCAGCCCCAGCATTTT
NA	TRBV15	TRBJ1-1	many	CATSSRTASTEAFF	TGTGCCACCAGCAGTAGGACGGCCAGTACTGAAGCTTTCTTT
TRBD1	TRBV12-3/TRBV12-4	TRBJ1-5	many	CASSPRDRGHRQPQHF	TGTGCCAGCAGCCCTCGGGACAGGGGGCATCGGCAGCCCCAGCATTTT
NA	TRBV18	TRBJ2-2	NA	CASSPPGGPHTGELFF	TGTGCCAGCTCACCACCGGGGGGGCCCCACACCGGGGAGCTGTTTTTT
NA	TRBV7-6	TRBJ2-2	many	CTSSADSLRYTGELFF	TGTACCAGCAGCGCAGACAGCCTCCGGTACACCGGGGAGCTGTTTTTT
NA	TRBV6-2/TRBV6-3	TRBJ1-6	many	CASSHKGFGGSYGNNSPLHF	TGTGCCAGCAGTCATAAAGGATTCGGGGGTTCCTATGGAAATAATTCACCCCTCCACTTT
NA	TRBV20-1	TRBJ1-1	many	CSARISGTEAFF	TGCAGTGCTAGAATCAGCGGCACTGAAGCTTTCTTT
TRBD1	TRBV6-1	TRBJ2-7	many	CASSTYYYRGRTHEQYF	TGTGCCAGCAGTACATATTATTACAGGGGGCGAACCCACGAGCAGTACTTC
NA	TRBV7-8	TRBJ1-2	many	CASSGYHNEGGYGYTF	TGTGCCAGCAGCGGATACCACAATGAGGGTGGTTATGGCTACACCTTC
NA	TRBV4-2	TRBJ1-2	many	CASSQDLRSDGRYTF	TGTGCCAGCAGCCAAGATTTACGGTCGGACGGGCGCTACACCTTC
TRBD1	TRBV12-5	TRBJ1-1	NA	CASAPDRDGTEAFF	TGTGCTAGTGCCCCGGACAGGGATGGCACTGAAGCTTTCTTT
TRBD2	TRBV6-1	TRBJ2-4	few	CASSEFGGGAKNIQYF	TGTGCCAGCAGTGAATTCGGCGGGGGGGCCAAAAACATTCAGTACTTC
TRBD1	TRBV3-1	TRBJ2-2	few	CASSRGTAGGELFF	TGTGCCAGCAGCCGTGGGACAGCCGGCGGGGAGCTGTTTTTT
TRBD1	TRBV6-1	TRBJ1-6	NA	CASSGRGPNSPLHF	TGTGCCAGCAGTGGCAGGGGGCCTAATTCACCCCTCCACTTT
NA	TRBV5-8	TRBJ1-2	many	CASSLVDWWRNYGYTF	TGTGCCAGCAGCTTGGTTGACTGGTGGCGTAACTATGGCTACACCTTC
NA	TRBV6-5	TRBJ2-7	NA	CASSYSASAIYEQYF	TGTGCCAGCAGTTACTCCGCTAGCGCAATCTACGAGCAGTACTTC
NA	TRBV7-9	TRBJ2-7	many	CASSGQRLSYEQYF	TGTGCCAGCAGCGGCCAGAGGCTCTCCTACGAGCAGTACTTC
TRBD1	TRBV6-2/TRBV6-3	TRBJ1-1	many	CASRPGTGGNTEAFF	TGTGCCAGCAGACCCGGGACAGGGGGGAACACTGAAGCTTTCTTT
TRBD1	TRBV5-1	TRBJ2-7	many	CASSLDRAYEQYF	TGTGCCAGCAGCCTGGACAGGGCCTACGAGCAGTACTTC
NA	TRBV18	TRBJ1-1	many	CASSPTRGGTEAFF	TGTGCCAGCTCACCCACAAGGGGGGGGACTGAAGCTTTCTTT
NA	TRBV4-1	TRBJ1-1	many	CASSQDYYLNTEAFF	TGCGCCAGCAGCCAAGATTACTACCTGAACACTGAAGCTTTCTTT
NA	TRBV2	TRBJ1-1	many	CASSEMGARDTEAFF	TGTGCCAGCAGTGAAATGGGGGCACGGGACACTGAAGCTTTCTTT
NA	TRBV11-2	TRBJ1-2	many	CASSLRRGEGYTF	TGTGCCAGCAGCTTAAGGCGGGGGGAAGGCTACACCTTC
NA	TRBV27	TRBJ1-5	many	CASSSRPYRDSNQPQHF	TGTGCCAGCAGTTCCCGCCCATACAGGGATAGCAATCAGCCCCAGCATTTT
NA	TRBV7-8	TRBJ2-7	NA	CASSSNRVGYEQYF	TGTGCCAGCAGCTCAAACAGGGTTGGCTACGAGCAGTACTTC
TRBD2	TRBV12-3/TRBV12-4	TRBJ2-7	many	CASSDGLAGFAYEQYF	TGTGCCAGCAGTGATGGACTAGCGGGGTTTGCCTACGAGCAGTACTTC
NA	TRBV20-1	TRBJ2-7	many	CSAEGQMLGHEQYF	TGCAGTGCCGAGGGCCAGATGCTAGGACACGAGCAGTACTTC
NA	TRBV6-1	TRBJ2-2	NA	CASSEVTWASNTGELFF	TGTGCCAGCAGTGAAGTCACTTGGGCTTCAAACACCGGGGAGCTGTTTTTT
NA	TRBV7-6	TRBJ1-3	many	CASIHGPGMSPGNTIYF	TGTGCCAGCATACACGGGCCGGGGATGAGTCCTGGAAACACCATATATTTT
NA	TRBV10-1	TRBJ2-5	many	CASSESPGIRRETQYF	TGCGCCAGCAGTGAGTCCCCAGGGATAAGGAGGGAGACCCAGTACTTC
NA	TRBV20-1	TRBJ1-5	many	CSAPQGSSNQPQHF	TGCAGTGCACCTCAGGGGTCGAGCAATCAGCCCCAGCATTTT
NA	TRBV12-3/TRBV12-4	TRBJ2-2	NA	CASTTGLVTGELFF	TGTGCCAGCACCACGGGACTCGTCACCGGGGAGCTGTTTTTT
NA	TRBV12-3/TRBV12-4	TRBJ1-5	many	CASSPQGIDQPQHF	TGTGCCAGCAGTCCACAGGGTATCGATCAGCCCCAGCATTTT
TRBD1	TRBV20-1	TRBJ2-2	many	CSASPGQLSGELFF	TGCAGTGCTAGCCCGGGACAGCTCTCCGGGGAGCTGTTTTTT
TRBD2	TRBV11-2	TRBJ2-5	many	CASSPTSGFQETQYF	TGTGCCAGCAGCCCGACTAGCGGATTCCAAGAGACCCAGTACTTC
TRBD1	TRBV6-5	TRBJ1-1	many	CASSYEGQGNTEAFF	TGTGCCAGCAGTTACGAGGGACAGGGGAACACTGAAGCTTTCTTT
NA	TRBV3-1	TRBJ1-1	few	CASSRPGTPEGTEAFF	TGTGCCAGCAGCCGTCCCGGGACCCCGGAGGGCACTGAAGCTTTCTTT
NA	TRBV3-1	TRBJ1-1	NA	CASSQGWGLNTEAFF	TGTGCCAGCAGCCAGGGTTGGGGTTTGAACACTGAAGCTTTCTTT
TRBD2	TRBV5-1	TRBJ2-7	NA	CASSPRLAGGSEQYF	TGCGCCAGCAGCCCAAGACTAGCGGGGGGAAGCGAGCAGTACTTC
TRBD2	TRBV20-1	TRBJ2-7	NA	CSAQLAGASEQYF	TGCAGTGCCCAACTAGCGGGAGCTAGTGAGCAGTACTTC
NA	TRBV6-5	TRBJ1-1	NA	CASSSKDRGDTEAFF	TGTGCCAGCAGTTCCAAGGACAGAGGTGACACTGAAGCTTTCTTT
TRBD2	TRBV11-1	TRBJ2-7	NA	CASISAGTSKFYEQYF	TGTGCCAGCATCTCAGCCGGGACTAGCAAGTTTTACGAGCAGTACTTC
TRBD2	TRBV4-1	TRBJ2-3	few	CASSQGAGARTDTQYF	TGCGCCAGCAGCCAGGGAGCGGGGGCCCGCACAGATACGCAGTATTTT
NA	TRBV6-5	TRBJ1-1	NA	CASSTSTSGEAFF	TGTGCCAGCAGTACCTCGACGTCGGGTGAAGCTTTCTTT
NA	TRBV18	TRBJ2-5	few	CASSRDTETQYF	TGTGCCAGCTCACGAGACACCGAGACCCAGTACTTC
NA	TRBV4-1	TRBJ1-1	many	CASSQVGLNTEAFF	TGTGCCAGCAGCCAAGTCGGGCTTAACACTGAAGCTTTCTTT
NA	TRBV12-3/TRBV12-4	TRBJ1-1	NA	CASSPGVMNTEAFF	TGTGCCAGCAGTCCGGGAGTTATGAACACTGAAGCTTTCTTT
TRBD1	TRBV19	TRBJ2-7	NA	CASSITATNRDSPYEQYF	TGTGCCAGTAGTATCACCGCAACTAATAGGGACAGCCCCTACGAGCAGTACTTC
NA	TRBV20-1	TRBJ1-2	many	CSARAKGIVYGYTF	TGCAGTGCTAGAGCCAAAGGCATTGTCTATGGCTACACCTTC
NA	TRBV12-3/TRBV12-4	TRBJ1-2	many	CASSLGNNYGYTF	TGTGCCAGCAGTTTAGGGAATAACTATGGCTACACCTTC
NA	TRBV5-1	TRBJ2-7	many	CASSLAGQDEQYF	TGCGCCAGCAGCTTGGCCGGGCAGGACGAGCAGTACTTC
TRBD1	TRBV6-5	TRBJ2-7	NA	CASSSSDRGPSYEQYF	TGTGCCAGCAGTTCCTCGGACAGGGGGCCTTCCTACGAGCAGTACTTC
TRBD1	TRBV18	TRBJ1-2	many	CASSPPGQHYGYTF	TGTGCCAGCTCACCACCGGGACAGCACTATGGCTACACCTTC
NA	TRBV9	TRBJ2-5	many	CASSRGTLQETQYF	TGTGCCAGCAGCCGCGGGACACTTCAAGAGACCCAGTACTTC
NA	TRBV6-1	TRBJ2-5	NA	CASISGLGTQYF	TGTGCCAGCATCTCGGGGTTGGGGACCCAGTACTTC
TRBD1	TRBV6-1	TRBJ2-7	many	CASRGVGQGVYEQYF	TGTGCCAGCAGGGGGGTGGGACAGGGGGTCTACGAGCAGTACTTC